These 21 T cell receptor beta chains originate from one sample sequenced in a study of shared clonotypes between healthy human individuals. TCRdb keeps only in-frame clones here, not all; method: immunoSEQ multiplex PCR. Of about 1.4 million clones listed, roughly 96% are singletons. Material: naive CD4+ T cells sorted from blood. Described subset: CD45RA+ positively selected. The receptors come from a man aged 25 to 40 in good health.

This chain uses TRBV15 with TRBJ2-1; 14 nucleotides agree with TRBD2. The V segment lost 0 bases and the J segment 6 bases; nucleotides outside the gene matches: 4. The length of the CDR3 is 17 residues. Germline-derived CDR1 and CDR2 are LNHNV and YYDKDF (reference sequence). The CDR3 bases are TGTGCCACCAGCAGAGACCGAGGGACTAGCGGGAGCAATGAGCAGTTCTTC. Translating it yields CATSRDRGTSGSNEQFF. Full variable domain (outside the CDR3, taken from reference TRBV15 and TRBJ2-1): DAMVIQNPRYQVTQFGKPVTLSCSQTLNHNVMYWYQQKSSQAPKLLFHYYDKDFNNEADTPDNFQSRRPNTSFCFLDIRSPGLGDTAMYLCATSRDRGTSGSNEQFFGPGTRLTVL.

The chain carries TRBV28 and TRBJ2-5, with D possibly matching TRBD1 (5 bases). V gave up 6 bases and J gave up 4 bases, with 12 bases separating them. Germline V gene lookup returns CDR1 MDHEN and CDR2 SYDVKM. CDR3 size: 13 residues. The CDR3 DNA reads TGTGCCAGCAGCTTTTTAGGGGCAGAGACCCAGTACTTC. Translating it yields CASSFLGAETQYF. Drawing the rest from reference TRBV28 and TRBJ2-5, the complete variable domain is DVKVTQSSRYLVKRTGEKVFLECVQDMDHENMFWYRQDPGLGLRLIYFSYDVKMKEKGDIPEGYSVSREKKERFSLILESASTNQTSMYLCASSFLGAETQYFGPGTRLLVL.

The chain recombines TRBV9 with TRBJ2-2; D is unresolved. Trimming stripped 4 bases from V and 0 bases from J, with 16 bases between. This CDR3 comprises 17 residues. Looked up from germline, CDR1 is SGDLS and CDR2 is YYNGEE. In DNA, the CDR3 is TGTGCCAGCAGCCCAAACCGATTCGCGGCGAACACCGGGGAGCTGTTTTTT. This encodes CASSPNRFAANTGELFF.

As to this clone: In the same sample, other DNA sequences code for this CDR3. The chain joins TRBV4-1 to TRBJ2-7; 14 positions match TRBD2. J gave up 2 bases and V 3 bases, and 0 bases lay outside the gene matches. The germline gives CDR1 MGHRA, CDR2 YSYEKL. The CDR3 is made up of 15 amino acids. The CDR3 protein is CASSQGLAGAYEQYF. In DNA form, the CDR3 reads TGCGCCAGCAGCCAGGGACTAGCGGGAGCCTACGAGCAGTACTTC.

The chain is built from TRBV19 and TRBJ1-3; D remains unclear. Germline V gene lookup returns CDR1 LNHDA and CDR2 SQIVND (reference sequence). V gave up 7 bases and J gave up 3 bases, with 13 bases separating them. The CDR3 runs 14 residues. The CDR3 coding sequence is TGTGCCAGTACCAACCTCGGTGGTGGAAACACCATATATTTT. This codes for CASTNLGGGNTIYF.

This clone has only a few counts. The chain carries TRBV19 and TRBJ2-3; D gene ambiguous. Germline V gives CDR1 LNHDA, CDR2 SQIVND (reference sequence). This CDR3 comprises 14 residues. V lost 0 bases, J lost 0 bases, and 4 bases lay in between. The CDR3: CASSIERSTDTQYF. Here the CDR3 DNA reads TGTGCCAGTAGTATAGAGCGCAGCACAGATACGCAGTATTTT.

This clone occurred once. V is TRBV11-3 and J is TRBJ2-1; a weak D match, TRBD2 (6 bases). V was clipped by 1 base and J by 8 bases, with 12 bases between them. CDR3 length: 14 amino acids. CDR1 is SGHNT and CDR2 is YENEEA in the germline V gene. The CDR3 is CASSLATSSDEQFF. CDR3 sequence (DNA): TGTGCCAGCAGCTTAGCCACTAGCAGCGATGAGCAGTTCTTC.

The V gene is TRBV7-2, the J gene TRBJ1-3; D remains ambiguous. The CDR3 sequence is 15 residues long. V lost 3 bases and J 5 bases, leaving 14 bases between the germline ends. Germline V gives CDR1 SGHTA, CDR2 FQGNSA. CDR3: CASSLGGVQRNTIYF. In nucleotides, the CDR3 is TGTGCCAGCAGCTTGGGCGGGGTGCAGAGAAACACCATATATTTT.

The V gene is TRBV5-5, the J gene TRBJ1-5, with D perhaps TRBD1 (6 bases). The CDR3 length is 14 residues. V dropped 2 bases and J dropped 5 bases, with 11 bases sitting between them. Looked up from germline, CDR1 is SGHKS and CDR2 is YYEKEE (reference sequence). CDR3 sequence reads: CASSFWDKDQPQHF. The CDR3 DNA is TGTGCCAGCAGCTTCTGGGACAAGGATCAGCCCCAGCATTTT.

The chain carries TRBV28 and TRBJ1-5, with a possible D match to TRBD1 (5 bases). This CDR3 spans 14 amino acids. V gave up 5 bases and J gave up 3 bases, with 11 bases separating them. Germline CDR1 is MDHEN and CDR2 is SYDVKM. CDR3 residues: CASSGGSYNQPQHF. The CDR3 DNA is TGTGCCAGCAGTGGGGGGTCTTACAATCAGCCCCAGCATTTT.

J is TRBJ1-1 and V is TRBV19; D gene uncertain. The V end was cut by 6 bases, the J end by 11 bases, with 22 bases between. CDR1 and CDR2 (germline): LNHDA, SQIVND (reference sequence). The CDR3 totals 14 residues. The CDR3 sequence is CASRELESSSRAFF. The CDR3 DNA follows: TGTGCCAGTAGGGAACTCGAGTCCTCAAGTCGGGCTTTCTTT.

The chain links TRBV18 to TRBJ2-2, with a weak D call TRBD2 (5 bases). Germline V gives CDR1 KGHSH, CDR2 LQKENI. Trimming left V 0 bases short and J 9 bases short, with 14 bases between. The CDR3 contains 15 residues. In nucleotides, the CDR3 is TGTGCCAGCTCACCACCGGGAGCAGGCGATCGGGAGCTGTTTTTT. As protein: CASSPPGAGDRELFF.

V and J are TRBV18 and TRBJ1-1; D might be TRBD1 (5 bases). From germline, CDR1 is KGHSH and CDR2 LQKENI. The ends were cut back, 2 bases at V and 4 bases at J, with 14 bases in the middle. The CDR3 consists of 15 residues. This CDR3 is CASSPAGAPGTEAFF. CDR3 nucleotides: TGTGCCAGCTCACCAGCCGGGGCCCCGGGCACTGAAGCTTTCTTT. Drawing the rest from reference TRBV18 and TRBJ1-1, the complete variable domain is NAGVMQNPRHLVRRRGQEARLRCSPMKGHSHVYWYRQLPEEGLKFMVYLQKENIIDESGMPKERFSAEFPKEGPSILRIQQVVRGDSAAYFCASSPAGAPGTEAFFGQGTRLTVV.

The chain has TRBV5-1 and TRBJ2-1; the D gene is possibly TRBD2 (6 bases). There are 16 residues in the CDR3. The germline gives CDR1 SGHRS, CDR2 YFSETQ. Trimming cost V 0 bases and J 8 bases, with 18 bases left between them. The CDR3 sequence is CASSLEAPRGMDEQFF. The DNA of the CDR3 is TGCGCCAGCAGCTTGGAGGCGCCCCGGGGGATGGATGAGCAGTTCTTC.

The chain links TRBV7-2 to TRBJ2-7; 7 nucleotides line up with TRBD1. The germline gives CDR1 SGHTA, CDR2 FQGNSA. The CDR3 totals 14 residues. J gave up 3 bases and V 3 bases, and 5 bases lay outside the gene matches. CDR3 in amino acids: CASSLRGQDYEQYF. The CDR3, as DNA: TGTGCCAGCAGCTTGCGCGGACAGGACTACGAGCAGTACTTC.

For the CDR3, the DNA is TGTGCCAGCAGAAGAATCATGGGACAGGGATTTAGGAACACTGAAGCTTTCTTT. Encoded protein: CASRRIMGQGFRNTEAFF. The chain recombines TRBV28 with TRBJ1-1, with TRBD1 matching over 9 bases. This CDR3 has 18 amino acids. With 6 bases clipped from V and 1 base from J, the junction kept 15 bases outside the gene matches. CDR1 is MDHEN, CDR2 SYDVKM, per germline.

CDR3 residues: CASSLGTSGRAGETQYF. The CDR3 nucleotides are TGCGCCAGCAGCTTGGGGACTAGCGGGAGGGCCGGAGAGACCCAGTACTTC. This chain uses TRBV5-1 with TRBJ2-5; 15 nucleotides align to TRBD2. CDR1 SGHRS and CDR2 YFSETQ come from the germline V gene. CDR3 length: 17 amino acids. V shed 0 bases and J 4 bases; nucleotides not matched to a gene: 4.

The chain is built from TRBV7-9 and TRBJ1-5, with TRBD1 matching over 9 bases. V was clipped by 5 bases and J by 10 bases; unmatched bases: 6. This CDR3 contains 13 residues. Germline V lookup: CDR1 SEHNR, CDR2 FQNEAQ (reference sequence). The CDR3 sequence is CASSRTGEGPQHF. In DNA form, the CDR3 reads TGTGCCAGCAGCCGGACAGGGGAAGGCCCCCAGCATTTT.

As concerns this clone: Other nucleotide sequences in the sample specify the same CDR3. V gene TRBV29-1 combines with J gene TRBJ2-3; a possible D gene is TRBD1 (6 bases). CDR1 SQVTM and CDR2 ANQGSEA come from the germline V gene. The CDR3 is 12 residues long. Trimming left V 6 bases short and J 3 bases short, with 10 bases between. CDR3 nucleotide sequence: TGCAGCGTGGGAACAGGGACAGATACGCAGTATTTT. Its translation is CSVGTGTDTQYF.

Remarks on this clone: Within the sample, other DNA sequences also encode this same CDR3. V usage is TRBV29-1 and J usage is TRBJ2-3; tentative D call: TRBD2 (5 bases). CDR1 is SQVTM, CDR2 ANQGSEA, per germline. The ends were cut back, 4 bases at V and 2 bases at J, with 10 bases in the middle. The CDR3 totals 13 residues. The CDR3 nucleotides are TGCAGCGTTGTCTCGGGAAACACAGATACGCAGTATTTT. Translation: CSVVSGNTDTQYF.

A note on this clone: Distinct nucleotide sequences in the sample also encode this CDR3. The chain combines TRBV18 with TRBJ2-5, with 8 bases fitting TRBD1. V gave up 3 bases and J gave up 4 bases; unmatched junction bases: 4. Germline V gives CDR1 KGHSH, CDR2 LQKENI. The CDR3 extends over 14 amino acids. The CDR3 region is CASSPTGVGETQYF. Here the CDR3 DNA reads TGTGCCAGCTCACCGACAGGGGTAGGAGAGACCCAGTACTTC.